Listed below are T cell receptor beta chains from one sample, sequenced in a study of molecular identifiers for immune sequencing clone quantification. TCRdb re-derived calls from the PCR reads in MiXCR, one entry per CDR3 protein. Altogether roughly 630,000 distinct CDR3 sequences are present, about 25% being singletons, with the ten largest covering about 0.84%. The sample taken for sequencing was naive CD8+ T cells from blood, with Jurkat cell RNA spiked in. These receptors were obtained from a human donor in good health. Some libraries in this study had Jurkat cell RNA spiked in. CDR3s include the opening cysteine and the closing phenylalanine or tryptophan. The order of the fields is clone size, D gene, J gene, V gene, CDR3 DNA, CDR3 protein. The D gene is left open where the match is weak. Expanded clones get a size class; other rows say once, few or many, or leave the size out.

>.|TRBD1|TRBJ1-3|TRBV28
TGTGCCAGCCACAATTACAGGGGGTCTGGAAACACCATATATTTT
CASHNYRGSGNTIYF
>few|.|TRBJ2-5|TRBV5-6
TGTGCCAGCAGCTTGGATCTAGTAACCCAGTACTTC
CASSLDLVTQYF
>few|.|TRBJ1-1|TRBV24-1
TGTGCCACCAGTGATCCCCCGGATGAAGCTTTCTTT
CATSDPPDEAFF
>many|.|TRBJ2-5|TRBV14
TGTGCCAGCAGCCAATGGAATCAAGAGACCCAGTACTTC
CASSQWNQETQYF
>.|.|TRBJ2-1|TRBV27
TGTGCCAGCAGTTTAAAAGCCAGGGGGGCGTACAATGCGCAGTTCTTC
CASSLKARGAYNAQFF
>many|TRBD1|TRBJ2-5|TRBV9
TGTGCCAGCAGCCCACCCGGGACAGCTCAAGAGACCCAGTACTTC
CASSPPGTAQETQYF
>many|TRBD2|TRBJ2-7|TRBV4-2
TGTGCCAGCAGCCAAGAAACTAGCGGTACCTACGAGCAGTACTTC
CASSQETSGTYEQYF
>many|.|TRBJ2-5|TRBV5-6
TGTGCCAGCAGCTCGACCGGGACGGAGTACCAAGAGACCCAGTACTTC
CASSSTGTEYQETQYF
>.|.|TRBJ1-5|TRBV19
TGTGCCAGTAGTATAGTGGGGGGCAGTTTCAATCAGCCCCAGCATTTT
CASSIVGGSFNQPQHF
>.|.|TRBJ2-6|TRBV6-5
TGTGCCAGCAGTTACCCCAGTTCTGGGGCCAACGTCCTGACTTTC
CASSYPSSGANVLTF
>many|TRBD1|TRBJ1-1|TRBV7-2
TGTGCCAGCAGCTTATTGGACAGGGGGACTGAAGCTTTCTTT
CASSLLDRGTEAFF
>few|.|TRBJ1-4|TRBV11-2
TGTGCCAGCAGCCTCCAGGGGATCGGGTCTTTTGAAAAACTGTTTTTT
CASSLQGIGSFEKLFF
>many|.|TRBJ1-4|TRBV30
TGTGCCTGGAATCTGGTTAATGAAAAACTGTTTTTT
CAWNLVNEKLFF
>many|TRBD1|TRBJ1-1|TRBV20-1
TGCAGTGCTACTACCACAGGGGGCACTGAAGCTTTCTTT
CSATTTGGTEAFF
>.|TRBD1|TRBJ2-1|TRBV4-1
TGCGTCAGCAGCCAAGGACAGGGCATCTCCTACAATGAGCAGTTCTTC
CVSSQGQGISYNEQFF
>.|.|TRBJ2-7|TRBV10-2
TGCGCCAGCAGTGTCACTATCTCCTACGAGCAGTACTTC
CASSVTISYEQYF
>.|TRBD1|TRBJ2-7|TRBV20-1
TGCAGTGCTAGAGGCCCGGGACAGGGGAACTACGAGCAGTACTTC
CSARGPGQGNYEQYF
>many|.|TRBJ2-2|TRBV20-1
TGCAGTGCCACCAGAGACCTACCCACACCCGGGGAGCTGTTTTTT
CSATRDLPTPGELFF
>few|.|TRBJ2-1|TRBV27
TGTGCCAGCAGTCTGACCCGGGACACCCACTACAATGAGCAGTTCTTC
CASSLTRDTHYNEQFF
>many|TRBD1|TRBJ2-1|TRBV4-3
TGCGCCAGCAGCCAGTACCACAGGGGGACAGGGAATGAGCAGTTCTTC
CASSQYHRGTGNEQFF
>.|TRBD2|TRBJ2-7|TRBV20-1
TGCAGTGCTAGAGTAGCGGGAGGTGTGTACGAGCAGTACTTC
CSARVAGGVYEQYF